This paragraph reports one TCR beta chain. The antigen remains unidentified. This same CDR3 is encoded by further DNA sequences in the sample. The sample is drawn from a study of cytomegalovirus exposure and HLA in healthy donors. Study-wide results and limits: Productive rates of about 90% or about 30% were seen for most TCR beta V segments in an earlier analysis. TCR beta chains numbering approximately 150 were designated cytomegalovirus-associated. A missense DCLRE1C variant was associated with V- and J-gene trimming of TCR beta chains in a later analysis, and an independent cohort replicated the association.

The germline CDR1 and CDR2 sequences are SGHRS and YFSETQ. This CDR3 is built from 14 residues. Trimming cost V 4 bases and J 1 base, with 10 bases left between them. Everyone who donated was a healthy bone marrow donor. The study ran its PCR with 60 Vbeta and 13 Jbeta primers. Assay: immunoSEQ multiplex PCR; the TCRdb copy retains only in-frame clones and omits some. The table lists 150,000 or so clones, 65% to 80% of them singletons. The sequence was obtained from a man aged 35-49 years in good health and CMV-seropositive. Sequencing was done on a sample of PBMCs. The genes are TRBV5-1 and TRBJ2-3; tentative D call: TRBD2 (7 bases). The CDR3 reads CASSLGGGTDTQYF. CDR3 DNA: TGCGCCAGCAGCCTAGGGGGGGGCACAGATACGCAGTATTTT.